The 27 T cell receptor beta chains below come from one sample, sequenced in a study of T cells in localized non-small cell lung cancer. Clones were read by immunoSEQ multiplex PCR, and TCRdb kept only the in-frame ones, dropping some. The sample carries about 52,000 clones, around 80% recorded once. The specimen comprised PBMCs, sampled before any cancer treatment. The receptor set was obtained from a woman aged 40-75 years with stage II lung adenocarcinoma.

The gene calls are TRBV27 and TRBJ1-5; D is possibly TRBD1 (5 bases). V was clipped by 0 bases and J by 11 bases, with 14 bases between them. The CDR3 has 14 amino acids. The germline V gene encodes CDR1 MNHEY and CDR2 SMNVEV (reference sequence). CDR3: CASSLSPGSGSQHF. The CDR3 bases are TGTGCCAGCAGTTTATCGCCTGGATCAGGGTCCCAGCATTTT.

The chain uses TRBV5-1 and TRBJ2-3; D might be TRBD1 (5 bases). CDR1 is SGHRS, CDR2 YFSETQ, per germline. This CDR3 comprises 16 residues. Deletions cut 0 bases from V and 0 bases from J, with 11 bases between. The CDR3 region has the DNA TGCGCCAGCAGCTTGGCCGGACAACCAAGCACAGATACGCAGTATTTT. Protein: CASSLAGQPSTDTQYF.

This chain links TRBV4-1 with TRBJ2-2; D gene uncertain. V shed 0 bases and J shed 6 bases, with 17 bases lying between them. Per the germline V gene, CDR1 is MGHRA and CDR2 is YSYEKL. The CDR3 consists of 17 residues. This CDR3 is CASSQDKPYILSGELFF. In nucleotides, the CDR3 is TGCGCCAGCAGCCAAGATAAACCCTACATCCTCTCCGGGGAGCTGTTTTTT.

The chain combines TRBV4-2 with TRBJ1-1; D call uncertain. Germline CDR1 is LGHNA and CDR2 is YNFKEQ. The CDR3 length is 17 residues. Between the trimmed V and J ends, which lost 0 bases and 3 bases, there was a span of 17 bases. The CDR3 coding sequence is TGTGCCAGCAGCCAAGATCTCACCCCGCGGGGAGACACTGAAGCTTTCTTT. Its protein product is CASSQDLTPRGDTEAFF.

The table lists this clone with a few counts. The rearrangement links TRBV28 to TRBJ2-3; D is possibly TRBD1 or TRBD2 (5 bases each). This CDR3 has 14 residues. Germline V gives CDR1 MDHEN, CDR2 SYDVKM. Trimming cost V 4 bases and J 5 bases, with 13 bases left between them. CDR3 DNA: TGTGCCAGCAGTTCGCTAGGGGCGGGAGATACGCAGTATTTT. Translating gives CASSSLGAGDTQYF.

The chain couples TRBV28 to TRBJ1-2; 8 positions agree with TRBD1. V shed 8 bases and J 0 bases; nucleotides not matched to a gene: 11. Germline V gene sequence: CDR1 MDHEN, CDR2 SYDVKM. The CDR3 has 16 amino acids. DNA for the CDR3: TGTGCCAGCGCACCAAGGGGACAGGCGACTAACTATGGCTACACCTTC. Protein product: CASAPRGQATNYGYTF.

J is TRBJ2-5 and V is TRBV10-3; D is perhaps TRBD2 (6 bases). CDR3 length: 14 residues. Germline values: CDR1 ENHRY, CDR2 SYGVKD. Trimming took off 3 bases at V and 5 bases at J, with 13 bases between the two ends. CDR3 protein: CAISDGGSRETQYF. DNA for the CDR3: TGTGCCATCAGTGATGGGGGGAGCCGGGAGACCCAGTACTTC.

The chain joins TRBV5-6 to TRBJ2-6, with 9 bases aligning to TRBD1. The CDR3 consists of 18 residues. Losses at the gene ends were 2 bases for V and 3 bases for J; bases not matched to a gene: 9. The germline V gene has CDR1 SGHDT and CDR2 YYEEEE. The CDR3 is CASSLVAQGAYGANVLTF. The CDR3 DNA sequence: TGTGCCAGCAGCTTAGTTGCACAGGGGGCTTATGGGGCCAACGTCCTGACTTTC.

The chain joins TRBV29-1 to TRBJ1-5; D unclear. Trimming took 4 bases from V and 2 from J, leaving 9 bases between them. The CDR3 runs to 13 residues. CDR1 and CDR2 (germline): SQVTM, ANQGSEA. CDR3 sequence: CSVGAGGNQPQHF. The CDR3 DNA sequence: TGCAGCGTTGGTGCCGGGGGCAATCAGCCCCAGCATTTT.

There are a few counts of this clone. Mismatch with germline at one junction end may stem from a read error. The rearrangement links TRBV7-7 to TRBJ2-1; 12 bases align to TRBD2. This CDR3 has 15 residues. Germline CDR1 SSHAT, CDR2 FNYEAQ (reference sequence). The CDR3 DNA is TGTGCTAGCAGCTTGGGACTAGCGGGTTATAATGAGCAGTTCTTC. Translated: CASSLGLAGYNEQFF.

CDR3 DNA sequence: TGTGCCAGCAGCCCGGACAGAGCCTATAATTCACCCCTCCACTTT. Amino acid sequence: CASSPDRAYNSPLHF. The chain carries TRBV7-9 and TRBJ1-6, with TRBD1 as a possible D gene (6 bases). Germline V gene lookup returns CDR1 SEHNR and CDR2 FQNEAQ (reference sequence). The ends were cut back, 5 bases at V and 2 bases at J, with 10 bases in the middle. This CDR3 is 15 amino acids long.

This clone was found a few times. The J gene is TRBJ1-2, the V gene TRBV9, with D hard to call. V was pared by 3 bases and J by 2 bases, with 11 bases between. The length of the CDR3 is 14 residues. The V gene's germline CDR1 is SGDLS and CDR2 YYNGEE. The CDR3 DNA sequence: TGTGCCAGCAGCGGCAACTGGGAGAACTATGGCTACACCTTC. Protein product: CASSGNWENYGYTF.

V usage is TRBV2 and J usage is TRBJ1-3; possible D gene TRBD1, 5 bases. V lost 6 bases and J 0 bases, leaving 12 bases between the germline ends. Germline CDR1 reads SNHLY; CDR2 reads FYNNEI. The CDR3 loop spans 15 amino acids. The chain's CDR3 is CASRDTGISGNTIYF. CDR3 sequence (DNA): TGTGCCAGCAGAGACACAGGTATCTCTGGAAACACCATATATTTT.

The chain recombines TRBV18 with TRBJ1-5; no reliable D call. Trimming shortened V by 6 bases and J by 11 bases, and 17 bases separated the two germline ends. Germline V lookup: CDR1 KGHSH, CDR2 LQKENI. CDR3 length equals 13 residues. CDR3 sequence reads: CASSPGQAGAQHF. CDR3 in DNA: TGTGCCAGCTCCCCCGGGCAGGCCGGAGCCCAGCATTTT. Full variable domain (rest looked up from reference TRBV18 and TRBJ1-5): NAGVMQNPRHLVRRRGQEARLRCSPMKGHSHVYWYRQLPEEGLKFMVYLQKENIIDESGMPKERFSAEFPKEGPSILRIQQVVRGDSAAYFCASSPGQAGAQHFGDGTRLSIL.

The chain carries TRBV10-3 and TRBJ1-1, with 8 bases fitting TRBD1. Germline trimming cut 1 base from V and 5 bases from J; bases unmatched to any gene: 6. In germline, CDR1 is ENHRY, CDR2 SYGVKD. The CDR3 is 15 amino acids. The CDR3, as DNA: TGTGCCATCAGTGAGTTGACAGGGGATAGAACTGAAGCTTTCTTT. It specifies CAISELTGDRTEAFF.

J is TRBJ2-5 and V is TRBV5-1, with 10 bases fitting TRBD2. The V gene's germline CDR1 is SGHRS and CDR2 YFSETQ. The CDR3 runs 14 residues. V lost 4 bases and J lost 2; bases outside the gene matches: 2. DNA for the CDR3: TGCGCCAGCAGCGGTAGCGGGGGGCAAGAGACCCAGTACTTC. Translating it yields CASSGSGGQETQYF.

For the CDR3, the DNA is TGTGCCAGCAGCTGGGGGAGGGAAGAGACCCAGTACTTC. Encoded protein: CASSWGREETQYF. The chain couples TRBV7-2 to TRBJ2-5; TRBD2 aligns across 7 bases. CDR3 length equals 13 residues. Per the germline V gene, CDR1 is SGHTA and CDR2 is FQGNSA. V was clipped by 4 bases and J by 3 bases; unmatched bases: 2. Complete variable domain (other parts from reference TRBV7-2 and TRBJ2-5): GAGVSQSPSNKVTEKGKDVELRCDPISGHTALYWYRQSLGQGLEFLIYFQGNSAPDKSGLPSDRFSAERTGGSVSTLTIQRTQQEDSAVYLCASSWGREETQYFGPGTRLLVL.

The chain has TRBV29-1 and TRBJ2-1; tentative D call: TRBD1 (5 bases). V was pared by 3 bases and J by 2 bases, with 14 bases between. The CDR3 extends over 15 amino acids. CDR1 SQVTM and CDR2 ANQGSEA come from the germline V gene. The CDR3 region is CSVESREGTYNEQFF. The CDR3 DNA follows: TGCAGCGTTGAGTCCAGGGAAGGGACCTACAATGAGCAGTTCTTC.

This chain joins TRBV4-1 and TRBJ1-5; perhaps TRBD1 as D (5 bases). This CDR3 is 14 amino acids long. Trimming pared 1 base from V and 4 bases from J, leaving 8 bases between. Germline V CDR1 and CDR2: MGHRA, YSYEKL. CDR3 sequence reads: CASSQGQFNQPQHF. CDR3 in DNA: TGCGCCAGCAGCCAAGGACAGTTTAATCAGCCCCAGCATTTT.

The chain uses TRBV7-3 and TRBJ2-5, with 7 bases aligning to TRBD1. The CDR3 length is 14 residues. Germline V gene data show CDR1 as SGHTA and CDR2 as FQGTGA. The trim removed 5 bases at V and 1 base at J, leaving 4 bases unmatched. CDR3 amino acids: CASSNAGGQETQYF. CDR3 DNA sequence: TGTGCCAGCAGCAACGCAGGGGGCCAAGAGACCCAGTACTTC.

This chain uses TRBV30 with TRBJ1-1, with D hard to call. Germline V gives CDR1 GTSNPN, CDR2 SVGIG (reference sequence). Trimming shortened V by 5 bases and J by 1 base, and 11 bases separated the two germline ends. CDR3 length: 13 residues. The CDR3 spells CAWLQMGNTEAFF. The CDR3 DNA reads TGTGCCTGGCTCCAAATGGGGAACACTGAAGCTTTCTTT.

The chain is built from TRBV6-5 and TRBJ1-3; possible D gene TRBD1, 5 bases. The germline V and J ends were trimmed by 6 bases and 0 bases, with 12 bases remaining between them. The CDR3 has 15 residues. Germline V gives CDR1 MNHEY, CDR2 SVGAGI. The chain's CDR3 is CASRPQALSGNTIYF. The CDR3, as DNA: TGTGCCAGCAGGCCACAGGCTCTCTCTGGAAACACCATATATTTT.

CDR3 nucleotide sequence: TGCGCCAGCAGCAAACAGGGGGGGAACACTGAAGCTTTCTTT. Its protein is CASSKQGGNTEAFF. The V gene is TRBV5-1, the J gene TRBJ1-1, with 8 bases aligning to TRBD1. The CDR3 totals 14 residues. Germline V gene data show CDR1 as SGHRS and CDR2 as YFSETQ. V dropped 4 bases and J dropped 1; count of bases not matched to a gene: 3.

The rearrangement joins TRBV13 to TRBJ1-2; D ambiguous. The germline V and J ends were trimmed by 2 bases and 8 bases, with 18 bases remaining between them. Per the germline V gene, CDR1 is PRHDT and CDR2 is FYEKMQ (reference sequence). The CDR3 covers 15 residues. CDR3 sequence reads: CASSLFDQAVRGYTF. The DNA for the CDR3 is TGTGCCAGCAGCTTATTTGACCAGGCCGTTCGGGGCTACACCTTC.

The rearrangement uses TRBV19 and TRBJ1-5, with D hard to call. V was shortened by 7 bases and J by 0 bases, with 10 bases between the two germline ends. Germline CDR1 reads LNHDA; CDR2 reads SQIVND (reference sequence). The CDR3 length is 14 residues. The CDR3 nucleotides are TGTGCCAGTAAGGCCGCGAGTAGCAATCAGCCCCAGCATTTT. Amino acids: CASKAASSNQPQHF.

This clone qualifies as medium-sized. V is TRBV7-2 and J is TRBJ1-5, with a possible D match to TRBD1 (5 bases). The V end lost 5 bases, the J end lost 1 base, and 12 bases lay between the germline ends. Germline values: CDR1 SGHTA, CDR2 FQGNSA. This CDR3 comprises 15 residues. DNA for the CDR3: TGTGCCAGCAGCATAAGTTCAGGGAGCAATCAGCCCCAGCATTTT. It specifies CASSISSGSNQPQHF.

V usage is TRBV5-1 and J usage is TRBJ1-5; 8 bases map to TRBD1. The V and J ends lost 4 bases and 4 bases, in that order; junction bases with no gene match: 4. CDR1 and CDR2 from the germline V gene are SGHRS and YFSETQ. This CDR3 is built from 14 residues. The CDR3: CASSPWDRNQPQHF. The CDR3 coding sequence is TGCGCCAGCAGCCCGTGGGACAGGAATCAGCCCCAGCATTTT.